The 16 T cell receptor beta chains given below trace back to one sample, sequenced in a study of cytomegalovirus exposure and HLA in healthy donors. Vbeta (60) and Jbeta (13) primers were used in the PCR. Clones were read by immunoSEQ multiplex PCR, and TCRdb kept only the in-frame ones, dropping some. The top ten clones hold about 6% of a sample with approximately 190,000 clones, approximately 79% of them seen once. The sequencing sample was made of PBMCs. Receptor source: a man aged 35 to 55 in good health and CMV-seropositive.

A remark on this clone: The same CDR3 is also encoded by other DNA sequences in this sample. This sequence joins TRBV28 and TRBJ1-2; possible D gene TRBD1, 5 bases. V was cut by 4 bases and J by 7 bases, with 10 bases left in between. CDR1 and CDR2 from the germline V gene are MDHEN and SYDVKM. This CDR3 is built from 12 residues. The CDR3 nucleotides are TGTGCCAGCAGTTCGACAGTAGCTGGCTACACCTTC. This gives the protein CASSSTVAGYTF.

Remarks on this clone: The same CDR3 is also encoded by other DNA sequences in this sample. The rearrangement joins TRBV28 to TRBJ1-1; no clear D gene. Germline CDR1 is MDHEN and CDR2 is SYDVKM. The CDR3 totals 13 residues. Trimming cost V 3 bases and J 1 base, with 6 bases left between them. The CDR3 sequence is CASSFGRNTEAFF. CDR3 sequence (DNA): TGTGCCAGCAGTTTTGGGCGGAACACTGAAGCTTTCTTT.

This chain links TRBV6-6 with TRBJ2-7; D perhaps matches TRBD1 (5 bases). Trimming took off 10 bases at V and 0 bases at J, with 10 bases between the two ends. Germline V gene sequence: CDR1 MNHNY, CDR2 SVGAGI (reference sequence). CDR3 size: 12 residues. CDR3 nucleotide sequence: TGTGCCACCCAGACAGCCTCCTACGAGCAGTACTTC. This encodes CATQTASYEQYF.

The chain employs TRBV7-3 and TRBJ2-2; tentatively, D is TRBD1 (5 bases). The CDR3 totals 16 residues. Germline V gene lookup returns CDR1 SGHTA and CDR2 FQGTGA. The V and J ends lost 5 bases and 2 bases respectively, with 15 bases between them. CDR3 sequence reads: CASSPAYRINTGELFF. CDR3 in DNA: TGTGCCAGCAGCCCCGCCTACAGGATAAACACCGGGGAGCTGTTTTTT.

The genes are TRBV19 and TRBJ2-3, with 8 bases matching TRBD1. This CDR3 is built from 13 residues. Germline V lookup: CDR1 LNHDA, CDR2 SQIVND (reference sequence). J lost 4 bases, V lost 9 bases, and 6 bases had no gene match. As DNA, the CDR3 is TGTGCCAGCAGGACAGGGATCCCAGATACGCAGTATTTT. Translated: CASRTGIPDTQYF.

CDR3 amino acids: CASSLLSKETQYF. The CDR3 DNA follows: TGTGCCAGCAGCTTACTAAGCAAAGAGACCCAGTACTTC. The J gene is TRBJ2-5, the V gene TRBV11-1; unclear D gene. The CDR3 consists of 13 residues. Germline loops: CDR1 SGHAT, CDR2 FQDESV (reference sequence). Between the trimmed V and J ends, which lost 2 bases and 3 bases, there was a span of 7 bases. Drawing the rest from reference TRBV11-1 and TRBJ2-5, the complete variable domain is EAEVAQSPRYKITEKSQAVAFWCDPISGHATLYWYRQILGQGPELLVQFQDESVVDDSQLPKDRFSAERLKGVDSTLKIQPAELGDSAMYLCASSLLSKETQYFGPGTRLLVL.

The V and J genes are TRBV28 and TRBJ1-2; no clear D gene. Germline assignment: CDR1 MDHEN and CDR2 SYDVKM. Trimming removed 3 bases from V and 4 bases from J, with 15 bases in between. The CDR3 has 15 amino acids. The CDR3 DNA is TGTGCCAGCAGTTTCCCCACATCTGCTAGCTATGGCTACACCTTC. The encoded protein is CASSFPTSASYGYTF.

The genes are TRBV4-3 and TRBJ2-4; the D gene is possibly TRBD2 (5 bases). The CDR3 loop spans 18 amino acids. The germline CDR1 and CDR2 sequences are LGHNA and YSLEER. Trimming stripped 1 base from V and 0 bases from J, with 16 bases between. The CDR3 DNA follows: TGCGCCAGCAGCCAAGTAGCGCCGGGAACCCTAGCCAAAAACATTCAGTACTTC. Translating gives CASSQVAPGTLAKNIQYF.

This clone has just a few counts. This chain joins TRBV18 and TRBJ2-1; possible D gene TRBD1, 6 bases. The CDR3 length is 17 residues. The germline V and J ends were trimmed by 2 bases and 5 bases, with 19 bases remaining between them. Germline V CDR1 and CDR2: KGHSH, LQKENI. This CDR3 reads CASSPEVGTWFHNEQFF. For the CDR3, the DNA is TGTGCCAGCTCACCAGAAGTGGGGACATGGTTCCACAATGAGCAGTTCTTC.

The chain carries TRBV6-5 and TRBJ2-7; TRBD1 matches 7 bases. With 4 bases clipped from V and 4 bases from J, the junction kept 7 bases outside the gene matches. This CDR3 comprises 14 residues. Germline V lookup: CDR1 MNHEY, CDR2 SVGAGI. As DNA, the CDR3 is TGTGCCAGCAGTTTGGGACAGAAACTTTACGAGCAGTACTTC. It specifies CASSLGQKLYEQYF.

In its sample, this clone was seen a few times. The chain combines TRBV5-1 with TRBJ2-5; 7 bases map to TRBD1. Trimming took 5 bases from V and 2 from J; bases not matched to a gene: 12. Germline loops: CDR1 SGHRS, CDR2 YFSETQ. The length of the CDR3 is 16 residues. The chain's CDR3 is CASRTDRVNKQETQYF. CDR3 bases: TGCGCCAGCAGAACTGACAGGGTCAATAAACAAGAGACCCAGTACTTC.

In this sample, this clone turned up once. The chain links TRBV19 to TRBJ1-1; 8 bases are shared with TRBD1. Germline V CDR1 and CDR2: LNHDA, SQIVND (reference sequence). The CDR3 is 11 residues long. V lost 7 bases and J lost 8; bases outside the gene matches: 3. CDR3 protein: CASTDRVEAFF. DNA of the CDR3: TGTGCCAGTACGGACAGGGTGGAAGCTTTCTTT. The full variable domain, with the rest looked up from reference TRBV19 and TRBJ1-1, is DGGITQSPKYLFRKEGQNVTLSCEQNLNHDAMYWYRQDPGQGLRLIYYSQIVNDFQKGDIAEGYSVSREKKESFPLTVTSAQKNPTAFYLCASTDRVEAFFGQGTRLTVV.

The chain is built from TRBV27 and TRBJ1-6; D is perhaps TRBD1 (6 bases). The CDR3 length is 13 residues. Trimming removed 4 bases from V and 8 bases from J, with 9 bases in between. From germline, CDR1 is MNHEY and CDR2 SMNVEV (reference sequence). The CDR3 DNA reads TGTGCCAGCAGTTCGGACAGTTATTCACCCCTCCACTTT. Translation gives CASSSDSYSPLHF.

This chain joins TRBV13 and TRBJ2-7; TRBD1 matches at 8 bases. This CDR3 is 12 amino acids long. Germline V gene data show CDR1 as PRHDT and CDR2 as FYEKMQ (reference sequence). The V gene end was trimmed by 3 bases and the J gene end by 12 bases; junction bases not matched to a gene: 7. CDR3 DNA: TGTGCCAGCAGCTTGTTGGACAGGGCCCCGTACTTC. Amino acids: CASSLLDRAPYF. Using reference TRBV13 and TRBJ2-7 for the parts outside the CDR3, the full variable domain is AAGVIQSPRHLIKEKRETATLKCYPIPRHDTVYWYQQGPGQDPQFLISFYEKMQSDKGSIPDRFSAQQFSDYHSELNMSSLELGDSALYFCASSLLDRAPYFGPGTRLTVT.

As to this clone: The junction differs from germline at one of its ends, possibly a read error. The chain couples TRBV7-9 to TRBJ1-2; D is perhaps TRBD1 (6 bases). There are 12 residues in the CDR3. The germline V gene has CDR1 SEHNR and CDR2 FQNEAQ (reference sequence). Written as DNA, the CDR3 is TGTTCCAGCCATCCTCAGGGGTCTGGCTACACCTTC. Protein sequence: CSSHPQGSGYTF.

This chain uses TRBV19 with TRBJ1-6; TRBD1 aligns across 10 bases. The CDR3 runs to 13 residues. V lost 9 bases to trimming and J lost 9 bases; unmatched junction nucleotides: 5. The germline V gene has CDR1 LNHDA and CDR2 SQIVND (reference sequence). In nucleotides, the CDR3 is TGTGCCAGCCGGGACAGGGGAGGTTCACCCCTCCACTTT. Protein: CASRDRGGSPLHF.